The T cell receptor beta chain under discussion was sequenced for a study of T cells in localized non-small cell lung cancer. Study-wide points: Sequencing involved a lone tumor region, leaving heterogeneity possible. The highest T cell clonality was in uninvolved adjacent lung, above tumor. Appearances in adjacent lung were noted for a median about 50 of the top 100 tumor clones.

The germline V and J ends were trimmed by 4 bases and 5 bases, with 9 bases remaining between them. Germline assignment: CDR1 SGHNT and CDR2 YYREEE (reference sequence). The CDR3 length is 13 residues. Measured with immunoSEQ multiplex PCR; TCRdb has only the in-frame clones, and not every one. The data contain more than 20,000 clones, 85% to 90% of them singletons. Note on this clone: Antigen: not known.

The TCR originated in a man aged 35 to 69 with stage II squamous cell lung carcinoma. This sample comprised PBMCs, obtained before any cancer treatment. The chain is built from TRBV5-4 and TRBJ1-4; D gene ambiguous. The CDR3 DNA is TGTGCCAGCAGCCTGGGTCCAAATGAAAAACTGTTTTTT. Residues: CASSLGPNEKLFF.